This is a list of T cell receptor beta chains from one sample in a study of blood T cells in healthy people across ages. TCRdb reprocessed the 5' RACE reads with MiXCR, giving one entry per CDR3 protein. The table lists around 1.5 million distinct CDR3 sequences, about 40% of them singletons, with under 8% in the top ten. The sequenced sample was blood. These receptors were obtained from a young woman in good health. Both conserved end residues are part of each CDR3. A D gene is named only where the DNA matches it firmly. Not all rows give a size; the values are once, few, many and, for expanded clones, a class.

size	D	J	V	CDR3	DNA
NA	NA	TRBJ2-3	TRBV10-3	CAGSSTDTQYF	TGTGCCGGATCTAGCACAGATACGCAGTATTTT
NA	TRBD1	TRBJ2-3	TRBV5-1	CASSPDRGQLNTQYF	TGCGCCAGCAGCCCCGACAGGGGGCAGTTGAATACGCAGTATTTT
few	NA	TRBJ2-1	TRBV12-3/TRBV12-4	CASKNNEQFF	TGTGCCAGCAAAAACAATGAGCAGTTCTTC
NA	TRBD1	TRBJ2-1	TRBV7-9	CASSNKTGAKLSYNEQFF	TGTGCCAGCAGCAACAAGACAGGGGCCAAACTCTCCTACAATGAGCAGTTCTTC
few	NA	TRBJ1-5	TRBV5-1	CASSLSGDAEQPQHF	TGCGCCAGCAGCTTGTCAGGGGACGCAGAACAGCCCCAGCATTTT
NA	NA	TRBJ2-7	TRBV28	CASSSYRGLKYEQYF	TGTGCCAGCAGTTCCTACAGGGGACTCAAATACGAGCAGTACTTC
NA	TRBD2	TRBJ2-1	TRBV5-1	CASQPVGGRADNEQFF	TGCGCCAGCCAACCAGTGGGCGGGAGGGCCGACAATGAGCAGTTCTTC
few	NA	TRBJ2-7	TRBV27	CASSLAGRSPEQYF	TGTGCCAGCAGTTTGGCGGGCAGGTCCCCAGAACAGTACTTC
NA	TRBD2	TRBJ2-3	TRBV9	CASSVWRGGTDTQYF	TGTGCCAGCAGCGTATGGCGGGGGGGCACAGATACGCAGTATTTT
NA	NA	TRBJ2-6	TRBV28	CASSTFSDVLTF	TGTGCCAGCAGTACCTTCTCCGACGTCCTGACTTTC
NA	NA	TRBJ2-1	TRBV18	CASSQTVAIISNEQFF	TGTGCCAGCTCACAAACCGTGGCGATCATCTCTAATGAGCAGTTCTTC
NA	NA	TRBJ2-7	TRBV20-1	CSATKTGTPFYEQYF	TGCAGTGCGACGAAGACCGGGACCCCATTCTACGAGCAGTACTTC
NA	NA	TRBJ2-5	TRBV27	CASSSLKPETQYF	TGTGCCAGCAGTTCGTTGAAACCAGAGACCCAGTACTTC
NA	NA	TRBJ2-1	TRBV2	CASSGGPTERDEQFF	TGTGCCAGCAGTGGGGGACCCACGGAGAGGGATGAGCAGTTCTTC
NA	NA	TRBJ1-2	TRBV3-1	CASSQGQTGPGGYTF	TGTGCCAGCAGCCAAGGCCAGACAGGCCCCGGTGGCTACACCTTC
NA	NA	TRBJ2-6	TRBV6-1	CASSQSGGTVVSGANVLTF	TGTGCCAGCAGTCAATCGGGGGGGACAGTTGTCTCTGGGGCCAACGTCCTGACTTTC
NA	TRBD2	TRBJ2-1	TRBV6-1	CASLGLAGGEQFF	TGTGCCAGTCTGGGCCTAGCGGGAGGTGAGCAGTTCTTC
few	NA	TRBJ2-2	TRBV5-1	CASSLRSSAPNTGELFF	TGCGCCAGCAGCTTGAGAAGTAGCGCCCCGAACACCGGGGAGCTGTTTTTT
few	NA	TRBJ2-7	TRBV12-3/TRBV12-4	CASSLRGQASYEQYF	TGTGCCAGCAGTTTAAGGGGACAAGCCTCCTACGAGCAGTACTTC
few	NA	TRBJ1-2	TRBV7-2	CASSSPSGGDYGYTF	TGTGCCAGCAGCTCCCCTAGTGGGGGCGACTATGGCTACACCTTC
once	NA	TRBJ2-3	TRBV10-1	CASSERQPSTDTQYF	TGCGCCAGCAGTGAACGGCAGCCGAGCACAGATACGCAGTATTTT
few	NA	TRBJ2-7	TRBV20-1	CSAARPQVGYEQYF	TGCAGTGCGGCAAGGCCCCAGGTCGGCTACGAGCAGTACTTC
many	NA	TRBJ2-7	TRBV3-1	CASSQDGTSSYEQYF	TGTGCCAGCAGCCAAGATGGGACCAGCTCCTACGAGCAGTACTTC
NA	NA	TRBJ2-6	TRBV6-1	CASSERGYGANVLTF	TGTGCCAGCAGTGAACGGGGATACGGGGCCAACGTCCTGACTTTC
NA	TRBD1	TRBJ2-3	TRBV12-3/TRBV12-4	CASTFTGGTDTQYF	TGTGCCAGCACCTTCACAGGGGGGACAGATACGCAGTATTTT
few	TRBD1	TRBJ2-3	TRBV27	CASSLGQPQYDTQYF	TGTGCCAGCAGTTTGGGACAGCCGCAGTATGATACGCAGTATTTT
NA	NA	TRBJ1-5	TRBV6-6	CASSYGKGSRSNQPQHF	TGTGCCAGCAGTTACGGGAAAGGGAGCAGGAGCAATCAGCCCCAGCATTTT
NA	NA	TRBJ1-6	TRBV12-3/TRBV12-4	CASSWGGGISPLHF	TGTGCCAGCAGTTGGGGGGGCGGAATTTCACCCCTCCACTTT
NA	NA	TRBJ2-5	TRBV11-2	CASSFISRETQYF	TGTGCCAGCAGCTTCATTTCCCGGGAGACCCAGTACTTC
many	TRBD1	TRBJ2-1	TRBV20-1	CSAGGGTGVNEQFF	TGCAGTGCTGGGGGGGGGACAGGGGTCAATGAGCAGTTCTTC
few	TRBD1	TRBJ2-3	TRBV6-6	CASSTYRGSTDTQYF	TGTGCCAGCAGTACTTACAGGGGGAGCACAGATACGCAGTATTTT
few	NA	TRBJ1-2	TRBV9	CASSVGVEYGYTF	TGTGCCAGCAGCGTAGGCGTCGAGTATGGCTACACCTTC
few	TRBD1	TRBJ1-6	TRBV29-1	CSVSTGGGSPLHF	TGCAGCGTTTCGACAGGGGGTGGTTCACCCCTCCACTTT
NA	TRBD2	TRBJ2-7	TRBV20-1	CSAKPGGSSYEQYF	TGCAGTGCTAAACCGGGGGGGTCCTCCTACGAGCAGTACTTC
NA	TRBD1	TRBJ2-5	TRBV5-1	CASSLQTGNGNEQYF	TGCGCCAGCAGCCTCCAGACAGGGAATGGGAATGAGCAGTACTTC
NA	NA	TRBJ1-2	TRBV11-1	CASSLALSGDGYTF	TGTGCCAGCAGCTTAGCGCTAAGCGGGGATGGCTACACCTTC
NA	NA	TRBJ2-7	TRBV6-1	CASSLGGGGHLEQYF	TGTGCCAGCAGCCTAGGGGGCGGGGGGCACCTCGAGCAGTACTTC
NA	NA	TRBJ2-3	TRBV5-1	CATKGIYVGDTQYF	TGCGCCACAAAAGGGATATATGTAGGAGATACGCAGTATTTT
few	NA	TRBJ1-2	TRBV20-1	CSAPRGFDYGYTF	TGCAGTGCTCCGAGGGGATTTGACTATGGCTACACCTTC
few	TRBD2	TRBJ2-1	TRBV12-3/TRBV12-4	CASSLGTSGRFNEQFF	TGTGCCAGCAGTTTAGGGACTAGCGGGAGGTTTAATGAGCAGTTCTTC
NA	NA	TRBJ2-3	TRBV5-4	CASSLITPADTQYF	TGTGCCAGCAGCCTCATAACACCCGCGGATACGCAGTATTTT
NA	NA	TRBJ2-7	TRBV6-1	CASILPGGYEQYF	TGTGCCAGCATTCTACCCGGGGGCTACGAGCAGTACTTC
NA	TRBD2	TRBJ2-1	TRBV13	CASSSSGRGGSYNEQFF	TGTGCCAGCAGCTCCAGCGGGCGGGGGGGCTCCTACAATGAGCAGTTCTTC
NA	TRBD2	TRBJ2-5	TRBV28	CAGGGGQETQYF	TGTGCCGGCGGGGGGGGCCAAGAGACCCAGTACTTC
few	NA	TRBJ1-2	TRBV20-1	CSARPSWGHTDGRYGYTF	TGCAGTGCTAGACCCTCCTGGGGCCATACTGACGGTCGCTATGGCTACACCTTC